Listed here are 18 T cell receptor beta chains from one sample, sequenced in a study of vaccination effects on CD4 cells after COVID-19 (dated by TCRdb to between 2022 and 2023). After around ten days of culture, CD4+ T cells were isolated with the EasySep CD4+ T cell isolation kit. Each participant received two doses of an mRNA SARS-CoV-2 vaccine, either BNT162b2 or mRNA-1273. The library came from the immunoSEQ multiplex PCR assay. TCRdb holds this immuneACCESS table with in-frame rearrangements only. Some clones are missing; in checked studies, unresolved V genes explain under half, and the rest has no known cause. A total of under 55,000 clones appear in this sample, about 70% of them only once. Jointly, the top ten make up over 6.5% of the sample. Which antigens these TCRs recognize remains unknown. The starting material was CD4+ T cells from PBMCs cultured without peptide, obtained after COVID-19 vaccination. The source is a human donor who received a COVID-19 vaccine.

This clone was seen once. The chain uses TRBV30 and TRBJ2-3; tentatively, D is TRBD1 (5 bases). CDR1 and CDR2 (germline): GTSNPN, SVGIG (reference sequence). This CDR3 comprises 13 residues. Trimming took 5 bases from V and 0 from J, leaving 9 bases between them. CDR3 nucleotides: TGTGCCTGGGGGGCTTTAAGCACAGATACGCAGTATTTT. This codes for CAWGALSTDTQYF.

This clone appeared a few times. In nucleotides, the CDR3 is TGTGCCAGCAGCCAAGAGGGAAGGTCCTACGAGCAGTACTTC. Its translation: CASSQEGRSYEQYF. The rearrangement links TRBV4-2 to TRBJ2-7; D is unresolved. This CDR3 has 14 amino acids. CDR1 and CDR2 (germline): LGHNA, YNFKEQ. With 0 bases removed from V and 1 base from J, the gap between germline ends came to 7 bases.

The gene calls are TRBV7-5 and TRBJ2-1; TRBD1, the table's D call, lacks a check against the DNA. TRBV7-5 corresponds to a pseudogene. The CDR3 contains 15 residues. The CDR3 DNA reads as TGTGTCAGAAGCTTAGGGGGACAGGGCATGAATGAGCAGTTCTTC. Protein product: CVRSLGGQGMNEQFF.

This clone was picked up a small number of times. This sequence joins TRBV3-1 (or the pseudogene TRBV3-2) and TRBJ2-3; 8 bases agree with TRBD2. V lost 1 base, J lost 1 base, and 10 bases stayed unmatched. Germline V gene data show CDR1 as LGHDT and CDR2 as YNNKEL (reference sequence). The CDR3 is 18 residues long. The CDR3 is CASSQGDSGEWGTDTQYF. CDR3 nucleotide sequence: TGTGCCAGCAGCCAAGGGGATAGCGGGGAGTGGGGCACAGATACGCAGTATTTT.

The rearrangement joins TRBV19 to TRBJ2-5; D unclear. The CDR3 has 14 amino acids. Deletions cut 1 base from V and 0 bases from J, with 6 bases between. Germline assignment: CDR1 LNHDA and CDR2 SQIVND (reference sequence). CDR3 bases: TGTGCCAGTAGTATAGGTCGGCACCAAGAGACCCAGTACTTC. Translation gives CASSIGRHQETQYF.

The chain joins TRBV5-1 to TRBJ1-4; 8 nucleotides agree with TRBD1. The CDR3 loop spans 14 amino acids. Germline V gene lookup returns CDR1 SGHRS and CDR2 YFSETQ. The V and J ends lost 4 bases and 7 bases, in that order; junction bases with no gene match: 6. The CDR3 DNA reads as TGCGCCAGCAGCGCGACAGGGGAGACTGAAAAACTGTTTTTT. As protein: CASSATGETEKLFF.

The chain uses TRBV29-1 and TRBJ1-2, with TRBD1 identical over 10 bases. J lost 8 bases, V lost 7 bases, and 7 bases had no gene match. The CDR3 runs 12 residues. The germline gives CDR1 SQVTM, CDR2 ANQGSEA. CDR3 sequence: CSAGQGFEGYTF. Written as DNA, the CDR3 is TGCAGCGCGGGACAGGGGTTTGAGGGCTACACCTTC.

A few counts support this clone. The chain links TRBV15 to TRBJ1-6; D is ambiguous. Trimming took 5 bases from V and 7 from J, leaving 9 bases between them. This CDR3 has 13 amino acids. In germline, CDR1 is LNHNV, CDR2 YYDKDF (reference sequence). The CDR3 loop is CATSASRNSPLHF. In nucleotides, the CDR3 is TGTGCCACCAGCGCCTCGAGAAATTCACCCCTCCACTTT.

The J gene is TRBJ2-3, the V gene TRBV29-1, with TRBD2 matching 7 bases. This CDR3 has 14 residues. V shed 5 bases, J shed 3 bases, and the junction held 8 bases outside the gene matches. Germline CDR1 is SQVTM and CDR2 is ANQGSEA. CDR3 sequence: CSVKAGMGTDTQYF. In DNA, the CDR3 is TGCAGCGTTAAAGCGGGAATGGGGACAGATACGCAGTATTTT.

This clone showed up just once. The chain links TRBV5-1 to TRBJ1-1; perhaps TRBD1 as D (6 bases). V was clipped by 4 bases and J by 0 bases, with 13 bases between them. Germline V gene sequence: CDR1 SGHRS, CDR2 YFSETQ. The CDR3 is 15 amino acids. This CDR3 reads CASSRGGGMNTEAFF. For the CDR3, the DNA is TGCGCCAGCAGCCGAGGGGGAGGAATGAACACTGAAGCTTTCTTT.

This clone qualifies as medium-sized. V gene TRBV3-1 (or the pseudogene TRBV3-2) combines with J gene TRBJ2-7; 8 bases fit TRBD1. This CDR3 is 14 amino acids long. CDR1 LGHDT and CDR2 YNNKEL come from the germline V gene (reference sequence). After removal of 4 bases from V and 9 bases from J, the junction contained 11 bases not matched to a gene. CDR3 protein: CASSLEQGARGQYF. The CDR3 DNA is TGTGCCAGCAGCCTAGAGCAGGGGGCGCGAGGGCAGTACTTC.

The CDR3 nucleotides are TGCGCCAGCAGCCTAGGGACAGGGGGCGTAGAAGAGACCCAGTACTTC. Its protein is CASSLGTGGVEETQYF. The chain uses TRBV5-1 and TRBJ2-5; 12 bases fit TRBD1. This CDR3 has 16 residues. V was clipped by 4 bases and J by 3 bases; unmatched bases: 7. Germline V gene sequence: CDR1 SGHRS, CDR2 YFSETQ.

This chain uses TRBV12-3 or TRBV12-4 with TRBJ2-3; D could derive from TRBD1 or TRBD2 (5 bases each). The CDR3 runs to 12 residues. Trimming removed 7 bases from V and 5 bases from J, with 10 bases in between. Here the CDR3 DNA reads TGTGCCAGCAAGCGAGGGGTAGATACGCAGTATTTT. Translation: CASKRGVDTQYF.

A single count supports this clone. The V and J genes are TRBV5-1 and TRBJ2-1; D is perhaps TRBD2 (5 bases). Germline V gene lookup returns CDR1 SGHRS and CDR2 YFSETQ. V lost 0 bases and J lost 7, with 11 bases in between. The CDR3 totals 14 residues. CDR3 protein: CASSLAPPGNEQFF. For the CDR3, the DNA is TGCGCCAGCAGCTTGGCACCCCCGGGGAATGAGCAGTTCTTC. Full variable domain (missing parts from reference TRBV5-1 and TRBJ2-1): KAGVTQTPRYLIKTRGQQVTLSCSPISGHRSVSWYQQTPGQGLQFLFEYFSETQRNKGNFPGRFSGRQFSNSRSEMNVSTLELGDSALYLCASSLAPPGNEQFFGPGTRLTVL.

The V and J genes are TRBV2 and TRBJ2-6, with no clear D. Trimming took 4 bases from V and 1 from J, leaving 5 bases between them. The CDR3 loop spans 14 amino acids. CDR1 and CDR2 from the germline V gene are SNHLY and FYNNEI. The CDR3 loop is CASSVNSGANVLTF. The DNA of the CDR3 is TGTGCCAGCAGTGTAAATTCTGGGGCCAACGTCCTGACTTTC.

The chain links TRBV2 to TRBJ2-7; a possible D gene is TRBD2 (5 bases). V was shortened by 7 bases and J by 6 bases, with 19 bases between the two germline ends. Looked up from germline, CDR1 is SNHLY and CDR2 is FYNNEI. This CDR3 is 14 amino acids long. The CDR3 DNA reads as TGTGCCAGCAACCACGGGAAACCCGCCGCCGAGCAGTACTTC. Its translation: CASNHGKPAAEQYF.

This rearrangement joins TRBV13 to TRBJ1-2; 7 bases line up with TRBD1. Per the germline V gene, CDR1 is PRHDT and CDR2 is FYEKMQ (reference sequence). The CDR3 sequence is 15 residues long. V lost 0 bases to trimming and J lost 2 bases; unmatched junction nucleotides: 3. CDR3 residues: CASSLGDRKNYGYTF. CDR3 nucleotide sequence: TGTGCCAGCAGCTTAGGGGACAGGAAAAACTATGGCTACACCTTC.

The chain uses TRBV9 and TRBJ2-2, with D perhaps TRBD2 (6 bases). The CDR3 has 16 residues. The V and J ends lost 0 bases and 3 bases respectively, with 12 bases between them. Per germline, CDR1 SGDLS and CDR2 YYNGEE. The CDR3 DNA is TGTGCCAGCAGCGTAGGGACGGGGGTCCACACCGGGGAGCTGTTTTTT. Its protein is CASSVGTGVHTGELFF.